This is a list of T cell receptor beta chains from one sample in a study of siplizumab effects on memory and regulatory T cells. The data were produced by immunoSEQ multiplex PCR, yet TCRdb's version contains in-frame clones alone and is incomplete. The table has just under 85,000 clones, approximately 86% seen once. Source material: Tregs sorted from blood. The source of these receptors is a human donor in good health. Both conserved end residues are part of each CDR3. A D gene is named only where the DNA matches it firmly. Only some rows state a clone size, as once, few, many or a class for expanded clones.

.	TRBD1	TRBV7-6	TRBJ2-7	CASSQGTGGTSSYEQYF	TGTGCCAGCAGCCAGGGGACAGGGGGCACTAGCTCCTACGAGCAGTACTTC
.	.	TRBV4-2	TRBJ2-2	CASSQDSGIAANTGELFF	TGTGCCAGCAGCCAAGATTCGGGGATAGCCGCGAACACCGGGGAGCTGTTTTTT
.	.	TRBV29-1	TRBJ2-3	CSVEIGSGVTDTQYF	TGCAGCGTTGAAATCGGGTCAGGGGTTACAGATACGCAGTATTTT
few	.	TRBV27	TRBJ1-1	CASSFYRGVGTEAFF	TGTGCCAGCAGTTTTTATCGGGGGGTCGGCACTGAAGCTTTCTTT
.	TRBD1	TRBV29-1	TRBJ1-2	CSVFVQGAFYGYTF	TGCAGCGTTTTTGTACAGGGGGCTTTCTATGGCTACACCTTC
.	.	TRBV4-3	TRBJ1-2	CASSQDRSIYGYTF	TGCGCCAGCAGCCAAGATAGGAGCATTTATGGCTACACCTTC
.	.	TRBV7-2	TRBJ1-5	CASSLGTRGRFESNQPQHF	TGTGCCAGCAGCCTAGGGACGAGGGGAAGGTTTGAGAGCAATCAGCCCCAGCATTTT
.	.	TRBV6-6	TRBJ2-7	CASSLFIGSPYEQYF	TGTGCCAGCAGCCTTTTCATAGGGAGCCCCTACGAGCAGTACTTC
.	.	TRBV2	TRBJ2-7	CASSEPREQYF	TGTGCCAGCAGTGAGCCCCGCGAGCAGTACTTC
few	TRBD1	TRBV18	TRBJ2-7	CASSPPPGQGTRTYEQYF	TGTGCCAGCTCACCACCGCCGGGACAGGGAACCCGCACCTACGAGCAGTACTTC
medium-sized	.	TRBV5-1	TRBJ1-1	CASRSGQNTEAFF	TGCGCCAGCAGAAGCGGACAGAACACTGAAGCTTTCTTT
.	.	TRBV7-8	TRBJ1-2	CASSLFPGNGYTF	TGTGCCAGCAGCTTATTTCCGGGAAACGGCTACACCTTC
.	.	TRBV14	TRBJ2-7	CASSRSTGNYEQYF	TGTGCCAGCAGCCGGTCTACAGGGAACTACGAGCAGTACTTC
.	.	TRBV5-4	TRBJ1-1	CASSLSNTEAFF	TGTGCCAGCAGCTTGTCGAACACTGAAGCTTTCTTT
.	TRBD1	TRBV6-5	TRBJ1-2	CASSRGQLNYGYTF	TGTGCCAGCAGTAGGGGGCAGCTTAACTATGGCTACACCTTC
once	.	TRBV5-1	TRBJ1-5	CASSLGPREDQPQHF	TGCGCCAGCAGCTTGGGACCCAGGGAAGATCAGCCCCAGCATTTT
.	.	TRBV5-1	TRBJ1-6	CASTGGGSPLHF	TGCGCCAGCACCGGGGGTGGTTCACCCCTCCACTTT
once	.	TRBV7-2	TRBJ2-3	CASSLDGTADTQYF	TGTGCCAGCAGCTTAGATGGTACCGCAGATACGCAGTATTTT